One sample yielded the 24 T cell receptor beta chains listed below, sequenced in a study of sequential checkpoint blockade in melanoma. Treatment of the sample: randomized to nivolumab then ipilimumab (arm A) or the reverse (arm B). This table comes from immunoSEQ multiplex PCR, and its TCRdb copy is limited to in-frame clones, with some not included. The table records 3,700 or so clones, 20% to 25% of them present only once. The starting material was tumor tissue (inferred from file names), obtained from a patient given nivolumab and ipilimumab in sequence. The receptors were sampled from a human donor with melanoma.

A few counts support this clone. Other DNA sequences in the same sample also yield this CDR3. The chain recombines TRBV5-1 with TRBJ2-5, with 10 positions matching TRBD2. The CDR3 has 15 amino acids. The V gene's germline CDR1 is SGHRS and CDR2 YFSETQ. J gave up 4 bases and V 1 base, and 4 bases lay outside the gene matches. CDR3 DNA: TGCGCCAGCAGCTTGAGCGGGGGGGCCCTAGAGACCCAGTACTTC. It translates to CASSLSGGALETQYF.

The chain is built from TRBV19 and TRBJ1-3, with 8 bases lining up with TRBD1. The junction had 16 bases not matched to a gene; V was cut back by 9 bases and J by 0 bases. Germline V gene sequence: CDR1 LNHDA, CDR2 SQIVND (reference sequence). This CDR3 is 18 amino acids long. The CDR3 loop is CASSDGGAGQDSGNTIYF. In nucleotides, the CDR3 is TGTGCCAGCTCCGACGGCGGTGCGGGACAGGACTCTGGAAACACCATATATTTT. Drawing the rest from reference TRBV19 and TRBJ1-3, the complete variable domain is DGGITQSPKYLFRKEGQNVTLSCEQNLNHDAMYWYRQDPGQGLRLIYYSQIVNDFQKGDIAEGYSVSREKKESFPLTVTSAQKNPTAFYLCASSDGGAGQDSGNTIYFGEGSWLTVV.

The CDR3 spells CASMGDRGTYNSPLHF. The CDR3 region has the DNA TGTGCCAGCATGGGGGACAGGGGGACCTATAATTCACCCCTCCACTTT. This chain joins TRBV2 and TRBJ1-6, with 11 nucleotides matching TRBD1. In germline, CDR1 is SNHLY, CDR2 FYNNEI. The CDR3 is 16 amino acids. Unmatched junction bases numbered 4, after V lost 7 bases and J lost 2 bases.

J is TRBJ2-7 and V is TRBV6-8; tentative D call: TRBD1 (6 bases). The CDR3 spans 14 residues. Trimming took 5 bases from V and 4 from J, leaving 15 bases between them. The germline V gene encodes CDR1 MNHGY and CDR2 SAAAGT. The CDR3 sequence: CASSPPGHRYEQYF. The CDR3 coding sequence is TGTGCCAGCAGTCCACCGGGACACCGTTACGAGCAGTACTTC.

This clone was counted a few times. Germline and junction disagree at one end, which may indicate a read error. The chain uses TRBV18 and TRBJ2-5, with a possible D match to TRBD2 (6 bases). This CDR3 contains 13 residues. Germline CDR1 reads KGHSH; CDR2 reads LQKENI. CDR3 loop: CASSPLAGETQYF. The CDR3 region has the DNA TGTGCCAGCTCTCCACTAGCTGGGGAGACCCAGTACTTC.

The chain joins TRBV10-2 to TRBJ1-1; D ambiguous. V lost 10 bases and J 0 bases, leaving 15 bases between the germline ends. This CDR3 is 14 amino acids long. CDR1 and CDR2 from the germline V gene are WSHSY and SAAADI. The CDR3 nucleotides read TGCGCCACCTACCGGACGGTCATGAACACTGAAGCTTTCTTT. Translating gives CATYRTVMNTEAFF.

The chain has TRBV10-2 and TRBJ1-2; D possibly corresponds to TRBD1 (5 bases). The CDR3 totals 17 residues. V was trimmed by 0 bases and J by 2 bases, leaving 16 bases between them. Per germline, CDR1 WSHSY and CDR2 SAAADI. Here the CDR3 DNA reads TGCGCCAGCAGTGAGTCTAGTACAGGCGGCCACAACTATGGCTACACCTTC. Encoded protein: CASSESSTGGHNYGYTF.

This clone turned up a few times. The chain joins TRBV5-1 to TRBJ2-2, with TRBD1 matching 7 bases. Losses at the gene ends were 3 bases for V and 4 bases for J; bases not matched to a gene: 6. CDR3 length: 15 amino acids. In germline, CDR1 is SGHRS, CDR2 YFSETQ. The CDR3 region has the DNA TGCGCCAGCAGCTATACCGGGACAGCCACCGGGGAGCTGTTTTTT. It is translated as CASSYTGTATGELFF.

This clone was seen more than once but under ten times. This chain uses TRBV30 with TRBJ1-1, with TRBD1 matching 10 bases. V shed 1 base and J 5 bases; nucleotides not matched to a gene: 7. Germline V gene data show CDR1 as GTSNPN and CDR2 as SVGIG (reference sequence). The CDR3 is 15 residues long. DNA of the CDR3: TGTGCCTGGAGTGCCCCCGGGACAGGGGAGACTGAAGCTTTCTTT. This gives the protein CAWSAPGTGETEAFF.

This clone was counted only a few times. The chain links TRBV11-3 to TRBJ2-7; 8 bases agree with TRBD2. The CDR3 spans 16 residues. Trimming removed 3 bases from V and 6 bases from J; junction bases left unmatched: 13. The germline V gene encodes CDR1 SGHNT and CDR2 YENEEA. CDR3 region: CASSLLLSRGGAEQYF. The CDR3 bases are TGTGCCAGCAGCTTGCTCCTTTCCCGGGGGGGAGCCGAGCAGTACTTC.

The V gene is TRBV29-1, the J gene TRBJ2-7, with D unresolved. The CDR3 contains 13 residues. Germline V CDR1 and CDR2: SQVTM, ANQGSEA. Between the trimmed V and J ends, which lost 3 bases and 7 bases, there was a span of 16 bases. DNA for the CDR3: TGCAGCGTTGAGATAGACTTACTGAGGGAGCAGTACTTC. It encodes CSVEIDLLREQYF.

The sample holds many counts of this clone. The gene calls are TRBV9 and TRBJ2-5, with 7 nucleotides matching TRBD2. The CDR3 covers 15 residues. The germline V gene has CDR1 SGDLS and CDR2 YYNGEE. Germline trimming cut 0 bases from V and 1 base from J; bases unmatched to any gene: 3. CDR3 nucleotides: TGTGCCAGCAGCGTAGAGGCTAGCGGCCAAGAGACCCAGTACTTC. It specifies CASSVEASGQETQYF.

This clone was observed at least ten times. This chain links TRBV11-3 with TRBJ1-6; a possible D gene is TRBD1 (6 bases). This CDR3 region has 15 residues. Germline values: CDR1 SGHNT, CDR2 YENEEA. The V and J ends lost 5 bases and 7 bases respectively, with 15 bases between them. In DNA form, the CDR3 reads TGTGCCAGCAGCATACAGACAGGTAGCAATTCACCCCTCCACTTT. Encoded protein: CASSIQTGSNSPLHF. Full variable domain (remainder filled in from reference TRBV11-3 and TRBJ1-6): EAGVVQSPRYKIIEKKQPVAFWCNPISGHNTLYWYLQNLGQGPELLIRYENEEAVDDSQLPKDRFSAERLKGVDSTLKIQPAELGDSAVYLCASSIQTGSNSPLHFGNGTRLTVT.

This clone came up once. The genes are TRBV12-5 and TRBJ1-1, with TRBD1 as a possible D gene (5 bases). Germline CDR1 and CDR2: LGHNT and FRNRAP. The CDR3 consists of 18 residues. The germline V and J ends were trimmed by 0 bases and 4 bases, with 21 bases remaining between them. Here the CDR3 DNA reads TGTGCTAGTGGTTTGGTATTCCAGAGGGAGGGGTTAGGCACTGAAGCTTTCTTT. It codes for CASGLVFQREGLGTEAFF.

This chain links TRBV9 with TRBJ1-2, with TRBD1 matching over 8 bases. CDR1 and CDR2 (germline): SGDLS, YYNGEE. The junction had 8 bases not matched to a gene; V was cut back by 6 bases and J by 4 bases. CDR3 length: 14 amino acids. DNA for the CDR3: TGTGCCAGCAAGAGGCAGGGGGCCCGCTATGGCTACACCTTC. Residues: CASKRQGARYGYTF.

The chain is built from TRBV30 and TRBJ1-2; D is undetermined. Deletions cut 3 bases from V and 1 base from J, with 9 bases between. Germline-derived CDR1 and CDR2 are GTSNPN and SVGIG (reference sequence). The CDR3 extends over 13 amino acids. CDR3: CAWSFARNYGYTF. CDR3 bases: TGTGCCTGGAGCTTTGCCCGTAACTATGGCTACACCTTC.

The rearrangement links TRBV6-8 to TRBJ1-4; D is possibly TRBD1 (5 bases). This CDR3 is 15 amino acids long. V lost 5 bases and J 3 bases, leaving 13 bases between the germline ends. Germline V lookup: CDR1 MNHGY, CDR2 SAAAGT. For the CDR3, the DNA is TGTGCCAGCAGTGATACCCAGGGACCTAATGAAAAACTGTTTTTT. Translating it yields CASSDTQGPNEKLFF.

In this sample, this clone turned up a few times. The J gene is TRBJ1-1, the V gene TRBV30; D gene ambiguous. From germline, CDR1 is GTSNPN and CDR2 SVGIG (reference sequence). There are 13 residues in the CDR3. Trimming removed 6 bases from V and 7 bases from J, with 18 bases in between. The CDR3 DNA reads TGTGCCTGCAGAGGACGGTTCCAGAGTGAAGCTTTCTTT. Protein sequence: CACRGRFQSEAFF.

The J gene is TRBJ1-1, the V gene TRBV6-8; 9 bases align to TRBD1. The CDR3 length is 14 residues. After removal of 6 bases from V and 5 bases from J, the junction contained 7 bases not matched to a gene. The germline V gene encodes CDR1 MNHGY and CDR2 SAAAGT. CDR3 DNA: TGTGCCAGCAGGCTTACAGGGGGCGCGACTGAAGCTTTCTTT. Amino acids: CASRLTGGATEAFF.

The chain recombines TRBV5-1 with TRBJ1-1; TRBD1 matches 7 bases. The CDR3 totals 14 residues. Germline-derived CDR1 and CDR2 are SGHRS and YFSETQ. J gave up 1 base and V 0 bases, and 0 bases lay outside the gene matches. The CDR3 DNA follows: TGCGCCAGCAGCTTGGAGGGGGCGAACACTGAAGCTTTCTTT. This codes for CASSLEGANTEAFF.

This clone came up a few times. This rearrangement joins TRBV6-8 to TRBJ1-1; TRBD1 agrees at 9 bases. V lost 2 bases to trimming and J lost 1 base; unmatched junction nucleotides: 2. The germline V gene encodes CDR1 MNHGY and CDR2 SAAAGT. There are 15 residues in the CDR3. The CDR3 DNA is TGTGCCAGCAGTTACACAGGGGGCCGGAACACTGAAGCTTTCTTT. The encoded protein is CASSYTGGRNTEAFF.

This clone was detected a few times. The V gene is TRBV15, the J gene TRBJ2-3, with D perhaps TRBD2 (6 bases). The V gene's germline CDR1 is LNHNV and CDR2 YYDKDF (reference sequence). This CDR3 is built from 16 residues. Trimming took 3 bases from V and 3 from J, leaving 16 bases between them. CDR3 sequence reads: CATSRDPGERTDTQYF. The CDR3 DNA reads TGTGCCACCAGCAGGGACCCGGGGGAAAGAACAGATACGCAGTATTTT.

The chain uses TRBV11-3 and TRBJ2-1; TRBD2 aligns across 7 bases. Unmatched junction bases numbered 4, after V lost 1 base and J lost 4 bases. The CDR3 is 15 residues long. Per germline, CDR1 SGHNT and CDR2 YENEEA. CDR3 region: CASSLGGGLYNEQFF. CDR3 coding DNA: TGTGCCAGCAGCTTAGGCGGGGGACTTTACAATGAGCAGTTCTTC.

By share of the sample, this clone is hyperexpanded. The CDR3 DNA reads TGCGCCAGCAGCTTGGGAGGGGTAGGCGGCTATGGCTACACCTTC. Its translation is CASSLGGVGGYGYTF. The chain is built from TRBV5-1 and TRBJ1-2, with a tentative D call TRBD1 (5 bases). Between the trimmed V and J ends, which lost 0 bases and 4 bases, there was a span of 13 bases. The CDR3 consists of 15 residues. Looked up from germline, CDR1 is SGHRS and CDR2 is YFSETQ.